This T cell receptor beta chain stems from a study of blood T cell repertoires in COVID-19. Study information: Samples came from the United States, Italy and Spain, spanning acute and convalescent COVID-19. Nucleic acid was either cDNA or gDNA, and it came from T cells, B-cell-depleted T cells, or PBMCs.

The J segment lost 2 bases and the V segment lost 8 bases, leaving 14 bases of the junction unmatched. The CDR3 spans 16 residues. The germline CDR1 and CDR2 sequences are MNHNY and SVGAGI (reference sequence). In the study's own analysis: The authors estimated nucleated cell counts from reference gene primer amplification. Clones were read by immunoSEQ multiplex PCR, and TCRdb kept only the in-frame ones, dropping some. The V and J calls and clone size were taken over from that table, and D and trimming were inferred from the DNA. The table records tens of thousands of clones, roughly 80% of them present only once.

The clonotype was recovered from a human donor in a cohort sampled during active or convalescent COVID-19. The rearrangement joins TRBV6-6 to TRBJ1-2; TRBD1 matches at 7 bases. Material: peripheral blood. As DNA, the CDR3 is TGTGCCAGCCTCCGCCGGGGTGGACAGGAAAACTATGGCTACACCTTC. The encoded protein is CASLRRGGQENYGYTF.